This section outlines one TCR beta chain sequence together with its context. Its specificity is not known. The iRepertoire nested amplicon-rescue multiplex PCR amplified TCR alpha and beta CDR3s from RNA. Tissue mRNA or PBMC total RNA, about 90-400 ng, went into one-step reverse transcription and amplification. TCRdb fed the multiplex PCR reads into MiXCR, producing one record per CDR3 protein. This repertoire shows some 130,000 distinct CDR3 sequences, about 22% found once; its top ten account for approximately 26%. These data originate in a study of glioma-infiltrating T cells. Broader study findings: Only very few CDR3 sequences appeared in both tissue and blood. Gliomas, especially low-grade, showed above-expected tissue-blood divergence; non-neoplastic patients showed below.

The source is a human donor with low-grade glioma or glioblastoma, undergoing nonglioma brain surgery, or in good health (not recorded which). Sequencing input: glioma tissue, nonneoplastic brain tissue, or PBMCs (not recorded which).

CDR3 sequence: CASSPESHSSYNEQFF. The CDR3 DNA sequence: TGTGCCAGCAGCCCCGAAAGTCATAGCTCCTACAATGAGCAGTTCTTC. V usage is TRBV7-2 and J usage is TRBJ2-1; no reliable D call. There are 16 residues in the CDR3. Germline V CDR1 and CDR2: SGHTA, FQGNSA. V shed 5 bases and J shed 0 bases, with 14 bases lying between them.